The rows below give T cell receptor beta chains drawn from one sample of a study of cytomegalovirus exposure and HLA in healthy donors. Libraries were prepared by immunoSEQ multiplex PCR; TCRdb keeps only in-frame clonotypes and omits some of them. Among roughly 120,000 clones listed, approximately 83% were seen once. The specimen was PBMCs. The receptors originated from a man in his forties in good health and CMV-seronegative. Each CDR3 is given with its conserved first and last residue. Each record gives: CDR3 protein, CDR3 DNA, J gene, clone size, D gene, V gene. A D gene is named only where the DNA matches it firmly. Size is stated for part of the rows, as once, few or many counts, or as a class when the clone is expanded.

CASSQTPTRGEQFF TGTGCCAGCAGCCAAACCCCCACGCGGGGTGAGCAGTTCTTC TRBJ2-1 - - TRBV4-2
CASSLRDSSSGANVLTF TGCGCCAGCAGCCTCCGGGACTCAAGCTCTGGGGCCAACGTCCTGACTTTC TRBJ2-6 - - TRBV5-1
CASSLVLAGGHNEQFF TGCGCCAGCAGCTTGGTCCTAGCGGGGGGGCACAATGAGCAGTTCTTC TRBJ2-1 - TRBD2 TRBV5-1
CASSVGVWTGVTEAFF TGTGCCAGCAGCGTAGGAGTCTGGACAGGGGTCACTGAAGCTTTCTTT TRBJ1-1 - TRBD1 TRBV9
CASSARQYEQYF TGTGCCAGCAGTGCGCGACAGTACGAGCAGTACTTC TRBJ2-7 - - TRBV6-1
CASSLVRNTEAFF TGTGCCAGCAGCCTGGTGAGGAACACTGAAGCTTTCTTT TRBJ1-1 - - TRBV7-6
CSASLRGGYTF TGCAGTGCTAGTCTCCGGGGTGGCTACACCTTC TRBJ1-2 - - TRBV20-1
CASSSLPPEGGEQFF TGTGCCAGCAGTTCCCTTCCACCCGAGGGAGGGGAGCAGTTCTTC TRBJ2-1 once TRBD2 TRBV6-6
CASSFMTGATGELFF TGTGCCAGCAGTTTCATGACAGGGGCCACCGGGGAGCTGTTTTTT TRBJ2-2 - TRBD1 TRBV6-5
CASSQAFSGAPSYEQYF TGCGCCAGCAGCCAAGCCTTTTCAGGGGCTCCATCCTACGAGCAGTACTTC TRBJ2-7 - - TRBV4-1
CASSWGAWDRDSPLHF TGTGCCAGCAGCTGGGGGGCCTGGGACAGGGACTCACCCCTCCACTTT TRBJ1-6 - TRBD1 TRBV7-8
CAISENWDRGQNQPQHF TGTGCCATCAGTGAGAATTGGGACAGGGGGCAGAATCAGCCCCAGCATTTT TRBJ1-5 - TRBD1 TRBV10-3
CASSEAPGQPTAQYF TGTGCCAGCAGTGAAGCTCCAGGACAACCTACGGCGCAGTACTTC TRBJ2-7 - - TRBV6-1
CASSSGPETSPLHF TGTGCCAGCAGCAGCGGGCCGGAGACTTCACCCCTCCACTTT TRBJ1-6 - - TRBV7-9
CASNQRRSSPLHF TGTGCCAGCAACCAAAGGAGAAGTTCACCCCTCCACTTT TRBJ1-6 once - TRBV2
CASSYQATDTQYF TGTGCCAGCAGTTATCAAGCCACAGATACGCAGTATTTT TRBJ2-3 - - TRBV6-6
CASSLWGGYGYTF TGTGCCAGCAGCTTATGGGGGGGCTATGGCTACACCTTC TRBJ1-2 - - TRBV7-2
CATSTRAGGLETQYF TGTGCCACCAGCACCCGAGCGGGGGGGCTTGAGACCCAGTACTTC TRBJ2-5 - TRBD2 TRBV15
CAWSPRGGRGTEAFF TGTGCCTGGAGTCCCCGGGGTGGGCGCGGGACTGAAGCTTTCTTT TRBJ1-1 few - TRBV30
CASSPGQGRYEQYF TGTGCCAGCTCACCGGGACAGGGGAGGTACGAGCAGTACTTC TRBJ2-7 few TRBD1 TRBV18
CASSLAGGTGELFF TGCGCCAGCAGCTTGGCCGGGGGAACTGGGGAGCTGTTTTTT TRBJ2-2 once - TRBV5-1
CASSSGNEKLFF TGTGCCAGCAGTTCAGGGAATGAAAAACTGTTTTTT TRBJ1-4 - - TRBV6-5